This T cell receptor beta chain emerged from a study of radiation and T cells in renal cell carcinoma. General study results and limits: Sampling covered only approximately 1 g of each tumor. Dominant CDR3 motifs occupied more repertoire in irradiated than control tumors.

This clone has only a few counts. No antigen is known for it. The treatment: treatment-naive control, cytoreductive nephrectomy. Control tumor donors were several females and 10 or so males, median age approximately 58 years. Sequenced by immunoSEQ multiplex PCR; TCRdb stores in-frame clones only, minus some. The profile shows 6,000 to 8,000 clones, about 65% of them singletons. This receptor was taken from a woman in her sixties or seventies with renal cell carcinoma. Source: tumor tissue, taken from a patient whose treatment was nephrectomy without radiotherapy.

CDR3 sequence reads: CSATRTVNTEAFF. The CDR3 DNA reads TGCAGCGCCACTAGGACAGTGAACACTGAAGCTTTCTTT. This sequence joins TRBV29-1 and TRBJ1-1, with D possibly TRBD1 on 6 matching bases. CDR1 is SQVTM, CDR2 ANQGSEA, per germline. V dropped 7 bases and J dropped 0 bases, with 12 bases sitting between them. The CDR3 is 13 amino acids.